The TCR beta chain described here comes from a study of CD8 T cells in ankylosing spondylitis. Study-wide points: CD8+ by phenotype, disease-linked clones were relatively rare in peripheral blood. Blood from ankylosing spondylitis patients appeared to carry a characteristic eight-variant TCR beta motif.

This clonotype has a count of ten or more. Its antigen remains unknown. With molecular barcodes, quantitative 5'-RACE was used to make the TCR beta libraries. TCRdb itself ran the 5' RACE reads through MiXCR, one entry per CDR3 protein. Here the sample spans fewer than 550,000 distinct CDR3 sequences, 5.3% being singletons. CDR3 size: 16 residues. With 4 bases clipped from V and 0 bases from J, the junction kept 6 bases outside the gene matches. Germline V gene lookup returns CDR1 SGHRS and CDR2 YFSETQ. Sequenced sample: blood, either unsorted or a sorted T cell fraction (not recorded which). The clonotype originates from a male donor with ankylosing spondylitis. V and J are TRBV5-1 and TRBJ2-3; 9 bases map to TRBD2. Written as DNA, the CDR3 is TGCGCCAGCAGCAGGGGACTAGCCCGAAGCACAGATACGCAGTATTTT. Translation gives CASSRGLARSTDTQYF.